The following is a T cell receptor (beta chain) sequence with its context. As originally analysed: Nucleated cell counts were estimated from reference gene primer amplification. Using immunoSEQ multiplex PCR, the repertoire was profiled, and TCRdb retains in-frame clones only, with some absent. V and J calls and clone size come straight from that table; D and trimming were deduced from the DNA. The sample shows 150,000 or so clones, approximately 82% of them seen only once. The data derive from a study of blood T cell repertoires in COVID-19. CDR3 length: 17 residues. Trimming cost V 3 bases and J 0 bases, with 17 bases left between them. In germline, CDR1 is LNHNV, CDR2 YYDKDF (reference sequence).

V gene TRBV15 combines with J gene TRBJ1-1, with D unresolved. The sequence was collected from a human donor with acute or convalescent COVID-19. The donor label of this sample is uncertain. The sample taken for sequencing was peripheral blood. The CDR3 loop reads CATSRGSDISMNTEAFF. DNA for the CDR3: TGTGCCACCAGCAGGGGCAGTGACATTTCGATGAACACTGAAGCTTTCTTT.